This entry lists 3 T cell receptor beta chains sequenced from one sample in a study of T-cell memory formation after mild COVID-19. MiXCR was run by TCRdb on the 5' RACE reads, yielding one entry per CDR3 protein. The table includes 250,000 to 300,000 distinct CDR3 sequences, 15% to 20% detected once. Specimen: PBMCs or a T cell subset sorted from them (not recorded which). The receptors originated from a man between 18 and 29 years old who had mild COVID-19 (a few samples of this study predate the infection). Cell type and time point are not known.

The chain uses TRBV29-1 and TRBJ2-3; 11 bases agree with TRBD2. The CDR3 is 14 residues long. Trimming removed 6 bases from V and 5 bases from J; junction bases left unmatched: 7. Germline lookup yields CDR1 SQVTM and CDR2 ANQGSEA. The CDR3 reads CSVIAGGPGDTQYF. The CDR3 coding sequence is TGCAGCGTAATAGCGGGGGGGCCGGGAGATACGCAGTATTTT.

This clonotype was counted at least ten times. This chain joins TRBV5-1 and TRBJ2-3, with D tentatively TRBD1 or TRBD2 (5 bases each). The CDR3 covers 15 residues. In germline, CDR1 is SGHRS, CDR2 YFSETQ. V was pared by 4 bases and J by 3 bases, with 15 bases between. CDR3 protein: CASSIGDWGTDTQYF. The DNA of the CDR3 is TGCGCCAGCAGCATCGGGGATTGGGGGACAGATACGCAGTATTTT.

The chain couples TRBV3-1 to TRBJ1-2, with no clear D. Germline assignment: CDR1 LGHDT and CDR2 YNNKEL (reference sequence). The CDR3 consists of 12 residues. V was cut by 3 bases and J by 4 bases, with 6 bases left in between. For the CDR3, the DNA is TGTGCCAGCAGCCAGTTTGGCTATGGCTACACCTTC. Amino acid sequence: CASSQFGYGYTF.